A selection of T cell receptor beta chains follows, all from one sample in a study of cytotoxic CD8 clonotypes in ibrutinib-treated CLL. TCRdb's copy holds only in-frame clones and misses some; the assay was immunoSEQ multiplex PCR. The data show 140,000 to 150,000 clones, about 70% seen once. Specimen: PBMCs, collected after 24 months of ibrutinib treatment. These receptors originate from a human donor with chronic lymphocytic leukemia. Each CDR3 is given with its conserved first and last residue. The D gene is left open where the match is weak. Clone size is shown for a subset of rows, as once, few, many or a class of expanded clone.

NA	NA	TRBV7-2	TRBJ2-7	CASSRPGVTYEQYF	TGTGCCAGCAGCCGGCCCGGGGTTACCTACGAGCAGTACTTC
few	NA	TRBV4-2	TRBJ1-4	CASSQDRGSGREKLFF	TGTGCCAGCAGCCAAGATCGGGGGTCGGGGAGGGAAAAACTGTTTTTT
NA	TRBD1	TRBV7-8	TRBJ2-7	CASSSQDRGAYEQYF	TGTGCCAGCAGCTCTCAGGACAGGGGGGCCTACGAGCAGTACTTC
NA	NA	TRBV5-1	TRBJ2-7	CASSPIQSSYEQYF	TGCGCCAGCAGCCCTATACAGAGCTCCTACGAGCAGTACTTC
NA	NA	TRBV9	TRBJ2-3	CASSVGQGGGTDTQYF	TGTGCCAGCAGCGTAGGGCAGGGCGGAGGCACAGATACGCAGTATTTT
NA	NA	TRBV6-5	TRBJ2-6	CASSRAGANVLTF	TGTGCCAGCAGCAGGGCTGGGGCCAACGTCCTGACTTTC
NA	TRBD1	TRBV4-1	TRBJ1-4	CASSQEGGTGTTNEKLFF	TGCGCCAGCAGCCAAGAGGGGGGGACAGGGACAACTAATGAAAAACTGTTTTTT
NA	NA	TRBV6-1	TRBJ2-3	CASSQQSTDTQYF	TGTGCCAGCAGTCAGCAAAGCACAGATACGCAGTATTTT
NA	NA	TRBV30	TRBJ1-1	CAWSGLRRNTEAFF	TGTGCCTGGAGTGGGCTTCGCCGCAACACTGAAGCTTTCTTT
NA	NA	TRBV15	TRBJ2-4	CATSTTWGKNIQYF	TGTGCCACCAGCACAACCTGGGGAAAAAACATTCAGTACTTC
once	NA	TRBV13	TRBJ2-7	CASSPPPGTGIYEQYF	TGTGCCAGCAGCCCCCCACCGGGGACGGGAATCTACGAGCAGTACTTC
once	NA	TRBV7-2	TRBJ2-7	CASSLDVWALGAYEQYF	TGTGCCAGCAGCTTAGACGTGTGGGCTCTAGGGGCCTACGAGCAGTACTTC
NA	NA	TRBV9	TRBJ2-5	CASSVVPQHETQYF	TGTGCCAGCAGCGTGGTCCCCCAGCATGAGACCCAGTACTTC